The rows below give T cell receptor beta chains drawn from one sample of a study of shared clonotypes between healthy human individuals. TCRdb's table, derived via immunoSEQ multiplex PCR, lists solely in-frame clones and lacks some. The sample shows 2 million to 2.5 million clones, roughly 92% of them seen only once. Specimen: naive CD4+ T cells from PBMCs. These receptors originate from a man younger than 35 in good health. Some clones in this sample may be carry-over from other donors' samples. The conserved cysteine and the conserved F or W are not part of the CDR3 here.

V: TRBV4-1; CDR3: ASSPRTGSNQPQH
V: TRBV7-3; CDR3: ASSLTSGSSYEQY
V: TRBV30; CDR3: AWSRGMNTEAF
V: TRBV18; CDR3: ASSPERLANTGELF
V: TRBV6-1; CDR3: ASRDSVRTNEKLF
V: TRBV28; CDR3: ASSLELLGTGLNGYT
V: TRBV5-4; CDR3: ASSLAGQGEEKLF
V: TRBV19; CDR3: ASSMGTGVTGELF
V: TRBV2; CDR3: ASTGTSGSAGTGELF
V: TRBV7-3; CDR3: ASSLTGTGMDNEQF
V: TRBV12-1; CDR3: ASSPPRRPPDEQY
V: TRBV5-1; CDR3: ASVGDRSSYEQY
V: TRBV30; CDR3: AWSTPRRRDQPQH
V: TRBV28; CDR3: ASRIDLNYGYT
V: TRBV28; CDR3: ATARDRPYEQY
V: TRBV4-2; CDR3: ASSQGDGVPNTGELF
V: TRBV6-6; CDR3: ASFSDVVGTEAF
V: TRBV30; CDR3: AWTQGEGELF
V: TRBV6-5; CDR3: ASTQNGGRHGELF
V: TRBV5-1; CDR3: ASSLEGVGSTEAF
V: TRBV28; CDR3: ASSLRGTAITIGQF
V: TRBV4-2; CDR3: ASSLGGKSTEAF
V: TRBV29-1; CDR3: SVDRRESGNTEAF
V: TRBV18; CDR3: ASSPAAGADEQY
V: TRBV28; CDR3: ASSLYLTLYGTVLDEQY
V: TRBV7-2; CDR3: ASSLDRASYNEQF
V: TRBV7-9; CDR3: ASSLGTGSYEQY
V: TRBV27; CDR3: ASSRRGGETYEQY
V: TRBV5-4; CDR3: ASSRGQGMNTEAF
V: TRBV28; CDR3: ASSPRGGPGNTIY
V: TRBV2; CDR3: ASTKIPGLGISGANVLT
V: TRBV28; CDR3: ASRTGGSSSYEQY
V: TRBV7-2; CDR3: ASSPGTGFNYGYT
V: TRBV7-9; CDR3: ASSPGTGEYGYT
V: TRBV27; CDR3: ASSSQGANHEKLF
V: TRBV9; CDR3: ASSSRTGVNTDTQY
V: TRBV28; CDR3: ASSLAGLGVAKNIQY
V: TRBV27; CDR3: ASSRTGGGEQY
V: TRBV5-6; CDR3: ASGVRMGFGEQF
V: TRBV7-8; CDR3: ASTFGTSGTQETQY
V: TRBV27; CDR3: ASSFDRYSNQPQH
V: TRBV11-3; CDR3: ASSEGLWETQY
V: TRBV25-1; CDR3: ASSENDGVSYEQY
V: TRBV18; CDR3: ASSPPALNTEAF
V: TRBV5-5; CDR3: ASSLFVFTVYGYT
V: TRBV11-2; CDR3: ASSLESSGFYEQY
V: TRBV9; CDR3: ASSPRAGERPRAYNEQF
V: TRBV5-1; CDR3: ASSHPDSGGQTQY
V: TRBV7-9; CDR3: ASSLLRGLQETQY
V: TRBV11-3; CDR3: ASSLGSTSGANVLT
V: TRBV7-2; CDR3: ASSSGGQPNEKLF
V: TRBV6-1; CDR3: ASSEDRGNTIY
V: TRBV5-4; CDR3: ASSPRGGSLSGNTIY
V: TRBV25-1; CDR3: ASSESQGRGRTEAF
V: TRBV27; CDR3: ASSFRQGERF
V: TRBV6-5; CDR3: ASRRLAQETQY
V: TRBV28; CDR3: ASSPPGAHSYEQY
V: TRBV10-3; CDR3: AIRSGLAGGETQY
V: TRBV7-9; CDR3: ASSSRWAGRTQVTDTQY